This T cell receptor (beta chain) was retrieved from a study of control samples from healthy donors and cancer patients. Sequencing used immunoSEQ multiplex PCR; TCRdb keeps in-frame clones, though not all of them. In the table there are some 150,000 clones, roughly 94% of which are singletons. The germline V gene has CDR1 SGHRS and CDR2 YFSETQ. After removal of 3 bases from V and 5 bases from J, the junction contained 0 bases not matched to a gene. The CDR3 covers 12 residues. Sequencing was done on a sample of PBMCs. The chain couples TRBV5-1 to TRBJ2-7, with TRBD1 matching 9 bases. The sequence was obtained from a man in his sixties with colorectal cancer. The DNA of the CDR3 is TGCGCCAGCAGCTGGACAGGGGACGAGCAGTACTTC. Encoded protein: CASSWTGDEQYF.